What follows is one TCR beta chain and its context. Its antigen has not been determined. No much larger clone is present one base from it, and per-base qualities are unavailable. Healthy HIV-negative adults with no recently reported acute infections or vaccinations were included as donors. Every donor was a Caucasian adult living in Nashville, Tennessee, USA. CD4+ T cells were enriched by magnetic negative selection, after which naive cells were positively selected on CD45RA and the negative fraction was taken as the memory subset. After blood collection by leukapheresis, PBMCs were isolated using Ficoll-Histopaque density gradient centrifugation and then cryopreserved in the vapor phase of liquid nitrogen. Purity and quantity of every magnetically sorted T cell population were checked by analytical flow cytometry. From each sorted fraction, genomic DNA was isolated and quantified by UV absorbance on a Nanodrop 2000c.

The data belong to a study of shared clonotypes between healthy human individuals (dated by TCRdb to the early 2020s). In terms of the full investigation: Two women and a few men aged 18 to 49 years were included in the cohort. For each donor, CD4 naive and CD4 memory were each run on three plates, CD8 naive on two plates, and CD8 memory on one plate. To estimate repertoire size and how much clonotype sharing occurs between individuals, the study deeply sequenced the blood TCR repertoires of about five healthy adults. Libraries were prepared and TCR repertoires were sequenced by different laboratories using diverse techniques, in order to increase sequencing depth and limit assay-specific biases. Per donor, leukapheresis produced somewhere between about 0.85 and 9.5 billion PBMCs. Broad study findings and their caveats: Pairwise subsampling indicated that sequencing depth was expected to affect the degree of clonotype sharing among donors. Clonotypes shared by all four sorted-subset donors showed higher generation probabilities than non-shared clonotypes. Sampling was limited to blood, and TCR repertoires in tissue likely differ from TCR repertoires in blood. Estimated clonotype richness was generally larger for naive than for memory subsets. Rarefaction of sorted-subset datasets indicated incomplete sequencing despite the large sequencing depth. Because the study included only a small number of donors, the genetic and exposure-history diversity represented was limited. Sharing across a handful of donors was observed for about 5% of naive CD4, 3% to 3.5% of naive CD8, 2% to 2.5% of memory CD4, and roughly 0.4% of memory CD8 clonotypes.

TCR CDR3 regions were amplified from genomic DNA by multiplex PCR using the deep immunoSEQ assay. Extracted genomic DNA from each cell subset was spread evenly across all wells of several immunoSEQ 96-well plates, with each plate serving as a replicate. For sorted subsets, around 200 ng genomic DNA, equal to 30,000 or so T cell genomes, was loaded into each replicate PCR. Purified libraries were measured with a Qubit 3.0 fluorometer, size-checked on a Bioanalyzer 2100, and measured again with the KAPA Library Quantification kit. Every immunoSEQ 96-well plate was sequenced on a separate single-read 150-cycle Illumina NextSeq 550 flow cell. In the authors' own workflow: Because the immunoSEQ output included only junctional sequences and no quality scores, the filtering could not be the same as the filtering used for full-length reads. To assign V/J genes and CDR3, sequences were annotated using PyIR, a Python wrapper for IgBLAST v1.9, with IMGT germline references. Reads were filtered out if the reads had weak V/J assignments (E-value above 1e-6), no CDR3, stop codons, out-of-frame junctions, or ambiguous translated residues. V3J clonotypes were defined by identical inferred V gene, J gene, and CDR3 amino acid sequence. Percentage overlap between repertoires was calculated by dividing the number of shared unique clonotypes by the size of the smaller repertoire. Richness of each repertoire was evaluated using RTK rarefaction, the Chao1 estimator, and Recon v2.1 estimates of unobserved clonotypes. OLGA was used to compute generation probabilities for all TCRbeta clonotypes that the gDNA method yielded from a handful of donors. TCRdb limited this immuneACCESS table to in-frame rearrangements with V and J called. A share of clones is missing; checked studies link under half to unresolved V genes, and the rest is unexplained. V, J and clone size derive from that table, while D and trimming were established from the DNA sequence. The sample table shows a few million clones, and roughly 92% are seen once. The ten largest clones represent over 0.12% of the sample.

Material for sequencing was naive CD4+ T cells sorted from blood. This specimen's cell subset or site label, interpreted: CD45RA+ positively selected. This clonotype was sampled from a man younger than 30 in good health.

CDR3 protein: CASSRGGAGEAFF. The DNA reads TGTGCCAGCAGTCGGGGAGGGGCGGGTGAAGCTTTCTTT. The rearranged segments are TRBV6-5 and TRBJ1-1, and TRBD1 may be the D gene, going by 5 matching bases. CDR1 and CDR2, per the germline V gene, are MNHEY and SVGAGI. The CDR3 has 13 amino acids, counting the end cysteine and phenylalanine. The retained sequence is limited to the CDR3, 39 bases, with the frame set at the first base. A distance of 14 bases separates the germline ends of V and J, which lose 5 bases and 7 bases respectively.